This TCR beta chain was recorded in a study of blood T cell repertoires in COVID-19. Study-level information: COVID-19 samples from acute and convalescent phases originated in the United States, Italy and Spain. PBMCs, B-cell-depleted T cells, or T cells provided the cDNA or gDNA that made up the material.

V shed 1 base and J shed 2 bases, with 8 bases lying between them. CDR1 is SGHDN, CDR2 FVKESK, per germline. CDR3 length: 15 amino acids. How the authors handled the data: The assay estimated nucleated cells by amplifying reference gene primers. Assay used: immunoSEQ multiplex PCR; TCRdb lists only in-frame clones, some missing. V and J calls and clone size follow that table, whereas D and trimming were derived from the DNA. The sample holds nearly 300,000 clones, approximately 88% seen once. Sequencing used peripheral blood. The chain recombines TRBV14 with TRBJ2-2; D is uncertain. This clonotype was obtained from a woman in her twenties or thirties who had recovered from COVID-19. Written as DNA, the CDR3 is TGTGCCAGCAGCCAAGGGCCGTTCAACACCGGGGAGCTGTTTTTT. It specifies CASSQGPFNTGELFF.